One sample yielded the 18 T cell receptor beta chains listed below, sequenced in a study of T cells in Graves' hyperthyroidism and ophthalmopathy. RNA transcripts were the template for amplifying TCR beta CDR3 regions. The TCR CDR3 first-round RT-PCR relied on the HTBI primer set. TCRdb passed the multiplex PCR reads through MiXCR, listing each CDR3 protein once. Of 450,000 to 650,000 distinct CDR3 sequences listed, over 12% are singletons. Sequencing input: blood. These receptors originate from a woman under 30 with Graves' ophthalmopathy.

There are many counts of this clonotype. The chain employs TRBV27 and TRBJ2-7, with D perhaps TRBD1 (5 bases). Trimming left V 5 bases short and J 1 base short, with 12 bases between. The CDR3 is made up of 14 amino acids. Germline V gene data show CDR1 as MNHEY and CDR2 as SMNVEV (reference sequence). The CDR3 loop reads CASSPLTESYEQYF. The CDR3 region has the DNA TGTGCCAGCAGTCCGCTGACAGAATCCTACGAGCAGTACTTC.

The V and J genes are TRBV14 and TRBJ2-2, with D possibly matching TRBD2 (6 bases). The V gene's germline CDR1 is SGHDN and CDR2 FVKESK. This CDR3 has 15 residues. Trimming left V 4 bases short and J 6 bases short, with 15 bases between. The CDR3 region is CASSPSRRRAGELFF. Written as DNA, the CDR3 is TGTGCCAGCAGCCCCTCCCGCAGGAGGGCCGGGGAGCTGTTTTTT.

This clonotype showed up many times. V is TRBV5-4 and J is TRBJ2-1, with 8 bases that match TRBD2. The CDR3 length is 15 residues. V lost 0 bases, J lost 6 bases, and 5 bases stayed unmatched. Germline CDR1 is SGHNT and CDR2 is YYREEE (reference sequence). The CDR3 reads CASSLDPGGGNEQFF. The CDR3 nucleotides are TGTGCCAGCAGCTTGGATCCCGGGGGGGGCAATGAGCAGTTCTTC. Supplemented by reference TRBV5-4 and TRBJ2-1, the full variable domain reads ETGVTQSPTHLIKTRGQQVTLRCSSQSGHNTVSWYQQALGQGPQFIFQYYREEENGRGNFPPRFSGLQFPNYSSELNVNALELDDSALYLCASSLDPGGGNEQFFGPGTRLTVL.

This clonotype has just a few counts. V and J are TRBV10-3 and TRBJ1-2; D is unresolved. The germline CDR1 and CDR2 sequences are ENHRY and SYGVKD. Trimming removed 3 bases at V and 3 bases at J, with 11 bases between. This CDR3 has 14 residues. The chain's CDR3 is CAISDWEQDYGYTF. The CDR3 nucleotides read TGTGCCATCAGTGATTGGGAGCAGGACTATGGCTACACCTTC.

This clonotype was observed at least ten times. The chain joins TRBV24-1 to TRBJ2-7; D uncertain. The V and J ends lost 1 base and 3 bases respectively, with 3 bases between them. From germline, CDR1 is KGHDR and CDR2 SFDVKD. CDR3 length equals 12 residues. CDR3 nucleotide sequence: TGTGCCACCAGTGATTTCCACTACGAGCAGTACTTC. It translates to CATSDFHYEQYF.

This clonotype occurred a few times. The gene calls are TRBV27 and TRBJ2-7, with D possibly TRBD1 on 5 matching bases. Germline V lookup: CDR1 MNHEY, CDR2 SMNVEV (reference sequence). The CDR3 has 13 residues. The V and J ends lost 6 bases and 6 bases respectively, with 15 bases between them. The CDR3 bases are TGTGCCAGCAGCTCGCAGGGTTCTGGCGAGCAGTACTTC. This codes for CASSSQGSGEQYF.

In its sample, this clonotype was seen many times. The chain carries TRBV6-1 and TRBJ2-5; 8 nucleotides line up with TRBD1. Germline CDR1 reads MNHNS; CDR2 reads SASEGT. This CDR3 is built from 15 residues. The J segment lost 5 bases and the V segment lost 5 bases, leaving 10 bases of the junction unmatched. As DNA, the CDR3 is TGTGCCAGCAGTTCTCTCAGGGGGCGCAAGGAGACCCAGTACTTC. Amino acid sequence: CASSSLRGRKETQYF.

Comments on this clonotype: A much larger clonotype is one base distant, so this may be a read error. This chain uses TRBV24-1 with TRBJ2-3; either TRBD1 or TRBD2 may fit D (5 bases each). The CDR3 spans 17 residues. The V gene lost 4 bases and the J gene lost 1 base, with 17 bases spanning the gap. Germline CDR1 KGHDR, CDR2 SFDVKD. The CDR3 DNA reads TGTGCCACCAGTGAGCCCCAGGGAAGAGGGGGCACAGATACGCAGTATTTT. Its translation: CATSEPQGRGGTDTQYF.

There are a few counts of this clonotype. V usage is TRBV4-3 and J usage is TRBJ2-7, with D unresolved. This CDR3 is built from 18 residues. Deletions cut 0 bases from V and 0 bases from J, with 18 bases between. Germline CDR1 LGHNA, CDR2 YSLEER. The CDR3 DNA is TGCGCCAGCAGCCAAGACCCGCTCGCCCACTCCGCCTCCTACGAGCAGTACTTC. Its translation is CASSQDPLAHSASYEQYF.

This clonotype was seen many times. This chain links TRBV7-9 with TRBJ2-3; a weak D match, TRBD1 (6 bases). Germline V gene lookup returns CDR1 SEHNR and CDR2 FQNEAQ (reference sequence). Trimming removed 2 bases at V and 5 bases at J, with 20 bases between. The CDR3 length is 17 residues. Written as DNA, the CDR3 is TGTGCCAGCAGCTTAAGGTCCCAGGGGAAGCTGATAGATACGCAGTATTTT. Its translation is CASSLRSQGKLIDTQYF.

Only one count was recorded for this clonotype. The DNA of the CDR3 is TGCAGTGCTAGAGCGAGCCATGCCGCCAGAAACACCATATATTTT. Residues: CSARASHAARNTIYF. The rearrangement links TRBV20-1 to TRBJ1-3; D is undetermined. The CDR3 consists of 15 residues. V lost 1 base, J lost 5 bases, and 15 bases lay in between. Germline V gene sequence: CDR1 DFQATT, CDR2 SNEGSKA (reference sequence).

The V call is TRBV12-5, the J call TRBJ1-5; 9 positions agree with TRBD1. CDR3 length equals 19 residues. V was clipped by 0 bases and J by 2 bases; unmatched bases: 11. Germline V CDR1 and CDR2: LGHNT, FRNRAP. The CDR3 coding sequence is TGTGCTAGTGGTTTGGTACTCGGGACAGGGTCCCGGGGCAATCAGCCCCAGCATTTT. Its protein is CASGLVLGTGSRGNQPQHF. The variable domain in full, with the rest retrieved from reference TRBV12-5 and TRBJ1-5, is DARVTQTPRHKVTEMGQEVTMRCQPILGHNTVFWYRQTMMQGLELLAYFRNRAPLDDSGMPKDRFSAEMPDATLATLKIQPSEPRDSAVYFCASGLVLGTGSRGNQPQHFGDGTRLSIL.

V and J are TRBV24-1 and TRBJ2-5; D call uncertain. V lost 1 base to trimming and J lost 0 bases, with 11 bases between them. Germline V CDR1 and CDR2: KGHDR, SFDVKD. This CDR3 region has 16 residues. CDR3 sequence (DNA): TGTGCCACCAGTGATTTCCGATCAGAGTACCAAGAGACCCAGTACTTC. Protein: CATSDFRSEYQETQYF.

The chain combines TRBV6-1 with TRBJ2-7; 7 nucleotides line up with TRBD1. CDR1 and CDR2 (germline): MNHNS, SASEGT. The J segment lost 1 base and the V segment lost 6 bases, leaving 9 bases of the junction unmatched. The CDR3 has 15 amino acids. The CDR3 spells CASSLTTGSSYEQYF. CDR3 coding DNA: TGTGCCAGCAGCCTAACGACAGGGAGTTCCTACGAGCAGTACTTC.

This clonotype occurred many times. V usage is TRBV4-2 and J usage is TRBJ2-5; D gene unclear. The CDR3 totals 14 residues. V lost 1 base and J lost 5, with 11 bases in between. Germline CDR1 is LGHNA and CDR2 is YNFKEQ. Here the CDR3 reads CASSQGASFETQYF. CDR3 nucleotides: TGTGCCAGCAGCCAAGGGGCTAGTTTTGAGACCCAGTACTTC.

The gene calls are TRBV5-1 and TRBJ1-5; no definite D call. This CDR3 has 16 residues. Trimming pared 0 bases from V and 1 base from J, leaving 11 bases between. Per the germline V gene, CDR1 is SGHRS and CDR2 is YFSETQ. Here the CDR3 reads CASSLEARSSNQPQHF. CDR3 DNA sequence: TGCGCCAGCAGCTTGGAAGCCAGGTCGAGCAATCAGCCCCAGCATTTT.

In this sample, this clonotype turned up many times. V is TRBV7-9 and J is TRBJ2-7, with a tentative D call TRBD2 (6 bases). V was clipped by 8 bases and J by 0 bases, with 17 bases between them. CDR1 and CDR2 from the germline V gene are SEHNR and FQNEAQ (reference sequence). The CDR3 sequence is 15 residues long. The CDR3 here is CASQLGGEPSYEQYF. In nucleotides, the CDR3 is TGTGCCAGCCAACTGGGCGGGGAACCCTCCTACGAGCAGTACTTC. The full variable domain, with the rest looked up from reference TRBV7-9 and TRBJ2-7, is DTGVSQNPRHKITKRGQNVTFRCDPISEHNRLYWYRQTLGQGPEFLTYFQNEAQLEKSRLLSDRFSAERPKGSFSTLEIQRTEQGDSAMYLCASQLGGEPSYEQYFGPGTRLTVT.

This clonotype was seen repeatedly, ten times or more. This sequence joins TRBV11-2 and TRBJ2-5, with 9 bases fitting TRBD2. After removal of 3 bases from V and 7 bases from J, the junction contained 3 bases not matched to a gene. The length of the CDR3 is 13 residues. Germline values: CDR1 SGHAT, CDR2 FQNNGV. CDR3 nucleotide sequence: TGTGCCAGCAGCTTTAGCGGGGGAGGGACCCAGTACTTC. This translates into CASSFSGGGTQYF.